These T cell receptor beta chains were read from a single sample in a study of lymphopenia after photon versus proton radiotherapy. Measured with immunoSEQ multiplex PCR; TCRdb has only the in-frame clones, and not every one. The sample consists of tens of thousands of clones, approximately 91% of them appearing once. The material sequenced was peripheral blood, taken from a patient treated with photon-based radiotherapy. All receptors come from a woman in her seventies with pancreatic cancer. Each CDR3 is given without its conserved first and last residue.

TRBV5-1,ASSSGTSGTYEQY
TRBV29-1,SVPAFENEKLF
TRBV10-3,AISDGNTGELF
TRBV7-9,ASSLNRNYNEQF
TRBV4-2,ASSQGQGGPNEKLF
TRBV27,ASSSSTGELF
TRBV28,ASSLNSPGSEKLF
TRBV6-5,ASSYSGRDQPQH
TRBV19,ASSSRTGRGMNTEAF
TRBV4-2,ASSQGGGSGNTIY
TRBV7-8,ASSQQGGLEQF
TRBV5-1,ASSPGPGGTEAF
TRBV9,ASSVESTPYEQY
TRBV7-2,ASSASRENEQF
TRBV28,ASSHSGGGPDTQY
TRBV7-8,ASSLGTGSGNTIY
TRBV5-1,ASSLAQVPYNEQF
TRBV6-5,ASRSTGGLF